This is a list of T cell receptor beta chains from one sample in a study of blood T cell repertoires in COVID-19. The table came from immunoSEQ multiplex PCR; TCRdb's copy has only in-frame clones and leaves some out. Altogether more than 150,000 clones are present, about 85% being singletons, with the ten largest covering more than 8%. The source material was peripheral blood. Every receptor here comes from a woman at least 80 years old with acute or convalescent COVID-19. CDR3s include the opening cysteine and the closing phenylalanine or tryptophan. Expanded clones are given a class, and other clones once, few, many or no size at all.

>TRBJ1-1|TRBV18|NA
CASSPGGIGTEAFF
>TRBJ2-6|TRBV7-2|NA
CASASTLAGPPGVLTF
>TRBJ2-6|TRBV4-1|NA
CASSQDISGGRRSGANVLTF
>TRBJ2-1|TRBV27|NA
CASRIAMGSYNEQFF
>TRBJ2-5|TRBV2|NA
CATAANLEETQYF
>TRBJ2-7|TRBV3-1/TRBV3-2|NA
CASSKQGVYEQYF
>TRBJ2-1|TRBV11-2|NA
CASSPAGGEGRGEQFF
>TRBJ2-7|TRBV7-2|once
CASSLGTGIEGEQYF
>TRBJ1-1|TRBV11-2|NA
CASSFQGDTEAFF
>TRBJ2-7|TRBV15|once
CATRRTGGYEQYF
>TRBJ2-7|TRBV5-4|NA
CASSLDPSGGKNEQYF
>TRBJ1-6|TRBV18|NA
CASSPTATGTPNSPLHF
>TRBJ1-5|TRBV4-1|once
CASSQSGTGISNQPQHF
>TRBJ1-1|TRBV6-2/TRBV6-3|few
CASSITPGKVNTEAFF
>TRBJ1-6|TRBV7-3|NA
CASSLSSVRSPLHF
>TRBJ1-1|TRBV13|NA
CASSVRTTRGTEAFF
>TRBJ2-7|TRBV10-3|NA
CAISDGRDSYEQYF
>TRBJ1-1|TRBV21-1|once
CASSKAGTGGTRYTEAFF
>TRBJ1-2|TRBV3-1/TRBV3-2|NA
CASSQATANYGYTF
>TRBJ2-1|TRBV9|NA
CASSVGGRSDNEQFF
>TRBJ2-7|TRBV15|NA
CATSRVSLAGLYEQYF
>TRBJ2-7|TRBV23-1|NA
CASPPGTSGSYEQYF
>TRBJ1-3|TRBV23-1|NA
CASNLDRGKRSGNTIYF
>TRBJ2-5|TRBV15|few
CATSRPGGETQYF
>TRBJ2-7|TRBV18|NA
CASSLGTFSYEQYF
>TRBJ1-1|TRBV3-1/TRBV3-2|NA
CASSLRDRGKEAFF
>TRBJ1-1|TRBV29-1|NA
CSVRASLNTEAFF
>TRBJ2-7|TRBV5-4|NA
CASSLGRTDLMYF
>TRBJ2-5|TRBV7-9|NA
CASSLSSGTQYF
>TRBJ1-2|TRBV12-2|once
CASRLAGGHQYGYTF
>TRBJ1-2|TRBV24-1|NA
CATQDRDYGYTF
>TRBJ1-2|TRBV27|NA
CASRSPVKGYTF
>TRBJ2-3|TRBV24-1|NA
CATSDPTGGPDTQYF
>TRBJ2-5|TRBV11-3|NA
CASSFQGQETQYF
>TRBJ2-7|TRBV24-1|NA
CATSDPRDRPYEQYF
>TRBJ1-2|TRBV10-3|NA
CAISELGTTYGYTF
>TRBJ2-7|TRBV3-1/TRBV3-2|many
CASSPRLMTSGTYEQYF
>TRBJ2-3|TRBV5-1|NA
CASIKGIGGSGTDTQYF